This T cell receptor beta chain was recovered during a study of blood T cell repertoires in COVID-19. Study details: PBMCs, B-cell-depleted T cells, or T cells provided the cDNA or gDNA that made up the material.

The germline gives CDR1 MDHEN, CDR2 SYDVKM. The CDR3 is made up of 15 amino acids. V was clipped by 3 bases and J by 0 bases, with 12 bases between them. Original processing methods: Reference gene primer amplification yielded estimated nucleated cell counts. Assay: immunoSEQ multiplex PCR; the TCRdb copy retains only in-frame clones and omits some. V and J calls plus clone size are reproduced from that table; the DNA served to infer D and trimming. The sample includes 150,000 to 200,000 clones, almost 80% of them seen just once. Sequenced: peripheral blood. The V and J genes are TRBV28 and TRBJ2-7; D is uncertain. This receptor was taken from a man aged 60-69 years with active or convalescent COVID-19. The CDR3 protein is CASSLSSRYSYEQYF. The DNA for the CDR3 is TGTGCCAGCAGTTTGTCGTCCAGGTACTCCTACGAGCAGTACTTC. Supplemented by reference TRBV28 and TRBJ2-7, the full variable domain reads DVKVTQSSRYLVKRTGEKVFLECVQDMDHENMFWYRQDPGLGLRLIYFSYDVKMKEKGDIPEGYSVSREKKERFSLILESASTNQTSMYLCASSLSSRYSYEQYFGPGTRLTVT.